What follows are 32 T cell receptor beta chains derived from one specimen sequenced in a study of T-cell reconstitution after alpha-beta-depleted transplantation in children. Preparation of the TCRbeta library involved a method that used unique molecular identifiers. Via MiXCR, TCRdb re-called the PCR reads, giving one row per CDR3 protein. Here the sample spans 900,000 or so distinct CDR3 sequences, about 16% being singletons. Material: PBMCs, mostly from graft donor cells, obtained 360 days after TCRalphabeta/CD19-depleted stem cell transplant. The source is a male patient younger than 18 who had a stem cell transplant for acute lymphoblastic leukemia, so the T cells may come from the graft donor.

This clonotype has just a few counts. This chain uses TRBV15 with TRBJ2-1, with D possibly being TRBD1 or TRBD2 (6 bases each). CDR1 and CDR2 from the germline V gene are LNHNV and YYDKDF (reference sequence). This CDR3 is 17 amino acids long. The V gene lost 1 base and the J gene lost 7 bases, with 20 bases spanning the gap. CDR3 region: CATSRVKGGRYGNEQFF. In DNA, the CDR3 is TGTGCCACCAGCAGAGTCAAGGGGGGCAGATACGGAAATGAGCAGTTCTTC.

The CDR3 here is CSARTQSRYGYTF. CDR3 DNA sequence: TGCAGTGCTAGGACACAGAGTCGCTATGGCTACACCTTC. The chain couples TRBV20-1 to TRBJ1-2; no clear D. V lost 3 bases and J 4 bases, leaving 12 bases between the germline ends. Looked up from germline, CDR1 is DFQATT and CDR2 is SNEGSKA (reference sequence). The CDR3 covers 13 residues.

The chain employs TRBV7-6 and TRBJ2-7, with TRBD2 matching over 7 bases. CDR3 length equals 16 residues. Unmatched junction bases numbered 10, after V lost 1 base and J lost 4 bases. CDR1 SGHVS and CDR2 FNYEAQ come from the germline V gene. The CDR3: CASSLVLASGDYEQYF. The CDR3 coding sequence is TGTGCCAGCAGCTTAGTTTTGGCTAGCGGAGATTACGAGCAGTACTTC.

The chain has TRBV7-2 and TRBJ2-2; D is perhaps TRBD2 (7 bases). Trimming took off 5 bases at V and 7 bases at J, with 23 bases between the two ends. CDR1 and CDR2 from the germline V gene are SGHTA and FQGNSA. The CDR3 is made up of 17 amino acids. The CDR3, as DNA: TGTGCCAGCAGCACACAACCCCGCGGGGGCCCCGGCGGGGAGCTGTTTTTT. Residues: CASSTQPRGGPGGELFF. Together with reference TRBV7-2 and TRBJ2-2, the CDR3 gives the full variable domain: GAGVSQSPSNKVTEKGKDVELRCDPISGHTALYWYRQSLGQGLEFLIYFQGNSAPDKSGLPSDRFSAERTGGSVSTLTIQRTQQEDSAVYLCASSTQPRGGPGGELFFGEGSRLTVL.

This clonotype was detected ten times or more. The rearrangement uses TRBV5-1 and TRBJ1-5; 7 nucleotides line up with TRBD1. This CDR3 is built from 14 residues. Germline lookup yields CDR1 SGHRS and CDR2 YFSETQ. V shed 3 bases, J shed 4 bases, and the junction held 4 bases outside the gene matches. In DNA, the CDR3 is TGCGCCAGCAGCTGGACAGGTTTGAATCAGCCCCAGCATTTT. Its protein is CASSWTGLNQPQHF.

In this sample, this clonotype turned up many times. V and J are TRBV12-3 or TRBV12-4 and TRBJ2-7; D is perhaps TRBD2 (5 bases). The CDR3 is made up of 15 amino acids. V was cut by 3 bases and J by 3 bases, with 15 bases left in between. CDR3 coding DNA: TGTGCCAGCAGTTTGGTGGCGCGGGCTGGCTACGAGCAGTACTTC. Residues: CASSLVARAGYEQYF.

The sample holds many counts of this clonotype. The CDR3 bases are TGTGCCAGCAGCAAAGTTCGAGCGGGAGGGCTGTGCGAGCAGTACTTC. Its translation is CASSKVRAGGLCEQYF. The chain joins TRBV21-1 to TRBJ2-7; TRBD2, the table's D call, was not compared with the DNA. TRBV21-1 is listed as a pseudogene. The CDR3 contains 16 residues.

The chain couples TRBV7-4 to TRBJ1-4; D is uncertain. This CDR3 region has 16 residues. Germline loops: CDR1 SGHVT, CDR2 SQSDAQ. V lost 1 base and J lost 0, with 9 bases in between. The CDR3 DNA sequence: TGTGCCAGCAGCTTAGTGGGCACCGCAACTAATGAAAAACTGTTTTTT. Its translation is CASSLVGTATNEKLFF.

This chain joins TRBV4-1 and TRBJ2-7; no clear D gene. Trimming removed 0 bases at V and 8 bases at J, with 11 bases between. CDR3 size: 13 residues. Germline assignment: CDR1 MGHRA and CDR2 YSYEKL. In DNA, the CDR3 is TGCGCCAGCAGCCAAGAATTCCAGTCCCAGCAGTACTTC. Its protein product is CASSQEFQSQQYF.

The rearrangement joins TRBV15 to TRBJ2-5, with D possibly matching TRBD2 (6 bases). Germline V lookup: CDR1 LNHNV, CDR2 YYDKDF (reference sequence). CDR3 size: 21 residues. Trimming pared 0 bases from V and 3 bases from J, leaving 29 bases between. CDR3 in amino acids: CATSRDEGGERDPNEKETQYF. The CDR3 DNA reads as TGTGCCACCAGCAGAGATGAGGGAGGAGAGAGGGACCCAAACGAAAAAGAGACCCAGTACTTC.

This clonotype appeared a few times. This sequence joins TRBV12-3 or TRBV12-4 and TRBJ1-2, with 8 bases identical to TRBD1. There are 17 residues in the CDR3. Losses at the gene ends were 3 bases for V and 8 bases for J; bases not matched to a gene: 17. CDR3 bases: TGTGCCAGCAGTTTTGGCCGCCCGGGACAGGATTTCGGGGGCTACACCTTC. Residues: CASSFGRPGQDFGGYTF.

CDR3: CASSIRGGNQPQHF. CDR3 bases: TGTGCCAGTAGTATACGGGGGGGAAATCAGCCCCAGCATTTT. The V and J genes are TRBV19 and TRBJ1-5, with a possible D match to TRBD1 (5 bases). The germline gives CDR1 LNHDA, CDR2 SQIVND (reference sequence). The CDR3 contains 14 residues. V gave up 2 bases and J gave up 4 bases, with 9 bases separating them.

The chain's CDR3 is CASSDGTGGTLMTNEKLFF. For the CDR3, the DNA is TGTGCCAGCAGCGACGGGACAGGGGGTACCCTTATGACTAATGAAAAACTGTTTTTT. This sequence joins TRBV4-2 and TRBJ1-4; 11 nucleotides line up with TRBD1. The V segment lost 5 bases and the J segment 2 bases; nucleotides outside the gene matches: 13. Germline loops: CDR1 LGHNA, CDR2 YNFKEQ. The CDR3 has 19 residues.

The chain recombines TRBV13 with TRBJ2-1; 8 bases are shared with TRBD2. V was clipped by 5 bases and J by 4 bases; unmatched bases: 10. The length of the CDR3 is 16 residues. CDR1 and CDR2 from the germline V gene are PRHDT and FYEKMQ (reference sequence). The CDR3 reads CASSALSGRGYNEQFF. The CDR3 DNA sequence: TGTGCCAGCAGCGCCCTCAGCGGGAGAGGGTACAATGAGCAGTTCTTC.

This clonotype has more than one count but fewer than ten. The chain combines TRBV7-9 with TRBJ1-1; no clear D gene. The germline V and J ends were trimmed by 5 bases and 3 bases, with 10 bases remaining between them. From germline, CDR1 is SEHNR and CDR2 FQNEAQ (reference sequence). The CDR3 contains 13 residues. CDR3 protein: CASSAEMYTEAFF. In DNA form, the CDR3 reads TGTGCCAGCAGCGCAGAGATGTACACTGAAGCTTTCTTT.

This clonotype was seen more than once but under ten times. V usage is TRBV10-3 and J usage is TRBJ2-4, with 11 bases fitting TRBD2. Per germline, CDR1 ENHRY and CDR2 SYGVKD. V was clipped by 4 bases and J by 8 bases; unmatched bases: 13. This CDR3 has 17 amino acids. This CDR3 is CAISAGLAGVSKDIQYF. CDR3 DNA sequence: TGTGCCATCAGTGCAGGACTAGCGGGCGTTAGTAAGGACATTCAGTACTTC.

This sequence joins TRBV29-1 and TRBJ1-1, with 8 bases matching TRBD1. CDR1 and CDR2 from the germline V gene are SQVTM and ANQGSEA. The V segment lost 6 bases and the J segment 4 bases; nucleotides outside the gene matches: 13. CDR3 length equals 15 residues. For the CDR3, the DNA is TGCAGCGTGGAGGGTAGGACAGGGTTGACCACTGAAGCTTTCTTT. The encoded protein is CSVEGRTGLTTEAFF.

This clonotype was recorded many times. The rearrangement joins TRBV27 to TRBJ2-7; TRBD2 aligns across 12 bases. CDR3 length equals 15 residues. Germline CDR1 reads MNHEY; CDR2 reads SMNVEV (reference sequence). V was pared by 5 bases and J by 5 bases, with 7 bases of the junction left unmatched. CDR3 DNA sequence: TGTGCCAGCAGTCTAGCGGGAGGGTCTCGGGACGAGCAGTACTTC. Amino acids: CASSLAGGSRDEQYF.

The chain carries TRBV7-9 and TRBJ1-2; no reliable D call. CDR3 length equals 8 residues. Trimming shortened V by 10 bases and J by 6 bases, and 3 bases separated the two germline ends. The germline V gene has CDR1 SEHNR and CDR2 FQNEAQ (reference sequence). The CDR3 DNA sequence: TGTGCCATAAATGGCTACACCTTC. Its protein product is CAINGYTF. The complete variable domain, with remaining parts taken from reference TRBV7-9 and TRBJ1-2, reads DTGVSQNPRHKITKRGQNVTFRCDPISEHNRLYWYRQTLGQGPEFLTYFQNEAQLEKSRLLSDRFSAERPKGSFSTLEIQRTEQGDSAMYLCAINGYTFGSGTRLTVV.

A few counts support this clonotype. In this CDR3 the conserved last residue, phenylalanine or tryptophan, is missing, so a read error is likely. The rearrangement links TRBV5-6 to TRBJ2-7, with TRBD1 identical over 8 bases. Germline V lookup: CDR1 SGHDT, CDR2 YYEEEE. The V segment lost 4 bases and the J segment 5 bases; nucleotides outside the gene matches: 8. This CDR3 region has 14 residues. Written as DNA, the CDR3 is TGTGCCAGCAGCGTCGGGACAGGAGGGGACGAGCAGTACTAC. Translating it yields CASSVGTGGDEQYY.

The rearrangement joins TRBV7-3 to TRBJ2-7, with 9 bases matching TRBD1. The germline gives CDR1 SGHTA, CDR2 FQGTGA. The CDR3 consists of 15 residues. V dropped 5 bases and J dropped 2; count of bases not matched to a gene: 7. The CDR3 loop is CASSHGTGMTYEQYF. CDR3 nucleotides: TGTGCCAGCAGCCACGGGACAGGGATGACCTACGAGCAGTACTTC.

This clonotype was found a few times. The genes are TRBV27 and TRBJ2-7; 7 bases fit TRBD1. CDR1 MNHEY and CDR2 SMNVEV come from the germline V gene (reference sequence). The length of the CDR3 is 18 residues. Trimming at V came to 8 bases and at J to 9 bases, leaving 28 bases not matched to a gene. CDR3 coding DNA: TGTGCCAGCGCCATTTTGGGTCCTTCCGGGACAGAGGCCGAGAGGCAGTACTTC. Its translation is CASAILGPSGTEAERQYF.

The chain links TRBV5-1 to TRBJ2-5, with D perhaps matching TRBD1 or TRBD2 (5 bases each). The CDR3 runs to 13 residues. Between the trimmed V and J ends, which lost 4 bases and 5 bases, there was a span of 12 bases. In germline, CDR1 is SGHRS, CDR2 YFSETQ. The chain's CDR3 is CASSARESETQYF. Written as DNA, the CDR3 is TGCGCCAGCAGCGCCAGGGAGTCTGAGACCCAGTACTTC. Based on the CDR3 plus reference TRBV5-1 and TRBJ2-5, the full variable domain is KAGVTQTPRYLIKTRGQQVTLSCSPISGHRSVSWYQQTPGQGLQFLFEYFSETQRNKGNFPGRFSGRQFSNSRSEMNVSTLELGDSALYLCASSARESETQYFGPGTRLLVL.

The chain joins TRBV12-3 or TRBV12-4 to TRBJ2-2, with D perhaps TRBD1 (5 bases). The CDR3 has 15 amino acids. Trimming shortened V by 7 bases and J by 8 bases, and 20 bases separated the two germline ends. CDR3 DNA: TGTGCCAGCACCCTATGGGCAGGGTCAGGTGGGGAGCTGTTTTTT. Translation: CASTLWAGSGGELFF.

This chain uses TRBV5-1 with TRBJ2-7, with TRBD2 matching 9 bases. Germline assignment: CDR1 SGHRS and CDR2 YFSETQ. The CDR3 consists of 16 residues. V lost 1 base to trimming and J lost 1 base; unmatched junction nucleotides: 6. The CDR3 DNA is TGCGCCAGCAGCTTGTCAGCGGGAGGCCCGTCCTACGAGCAGTACTTC. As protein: CASSLSAGGPSYEQYF.

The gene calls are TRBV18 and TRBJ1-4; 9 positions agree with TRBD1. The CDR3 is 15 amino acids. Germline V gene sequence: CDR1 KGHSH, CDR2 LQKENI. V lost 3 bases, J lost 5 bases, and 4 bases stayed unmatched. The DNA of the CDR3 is TGTGCCAGCTCACCCGGGACAGGGAGAAATGAAAAACTGTTTTTT. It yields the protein CASSPGTGRNEKLFF.

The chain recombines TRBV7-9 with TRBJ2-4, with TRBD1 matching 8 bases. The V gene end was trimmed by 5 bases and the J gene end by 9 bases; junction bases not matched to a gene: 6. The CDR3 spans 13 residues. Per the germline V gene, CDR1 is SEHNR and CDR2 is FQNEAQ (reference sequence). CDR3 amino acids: CASSKDREGIQYF. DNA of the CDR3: TGTGCCAGCAGCAAGGACAGGGAAGGCATTCAGTACTTC. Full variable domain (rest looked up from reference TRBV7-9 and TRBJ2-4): DTGVSQNPRHKITKRGQNVTFRCDPISEHNRLYWYRQTLGQGPEFLTYFQNEAQLEKSRLLSDRFSAERPKGSFSTLEIQRTEQGDSAMYLCASSKDREGIQYFGAGTRLSVL.

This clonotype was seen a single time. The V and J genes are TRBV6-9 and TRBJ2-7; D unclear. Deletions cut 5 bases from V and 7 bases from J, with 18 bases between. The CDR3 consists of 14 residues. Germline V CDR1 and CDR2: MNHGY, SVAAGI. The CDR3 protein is CASSPPRKVREQYF. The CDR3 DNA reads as TGTGCCAGCAGTCCCCCTAGAAAGGTGCGGGAGCAGTACTTC.

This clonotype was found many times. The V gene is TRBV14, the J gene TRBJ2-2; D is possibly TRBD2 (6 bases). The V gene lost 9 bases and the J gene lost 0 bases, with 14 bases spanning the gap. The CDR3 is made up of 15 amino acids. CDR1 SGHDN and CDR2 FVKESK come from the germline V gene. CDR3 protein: CARTRGGANTGELFF. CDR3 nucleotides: TGTGCCAGGACGAGGGGAGGCGCGAACACCGGGGAGCTGTTTTTT.

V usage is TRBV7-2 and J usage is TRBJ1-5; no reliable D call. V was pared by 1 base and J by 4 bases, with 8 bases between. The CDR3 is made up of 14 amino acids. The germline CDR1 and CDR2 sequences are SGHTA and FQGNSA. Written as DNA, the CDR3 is TGTGCCAGCAGCTTAGATTTCAGAAATCAGCCCCAGCATTTT. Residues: CASSLDFRNQPQHF.

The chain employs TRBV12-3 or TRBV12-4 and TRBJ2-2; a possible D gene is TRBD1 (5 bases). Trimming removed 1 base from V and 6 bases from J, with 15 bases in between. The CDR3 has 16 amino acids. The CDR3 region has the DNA TGTGCCAGCAGTTTAGTTGGCGCAGGGTCGGCCGGGGAGCTGTTTTTT. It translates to CASSLVGAGSAGELFF.

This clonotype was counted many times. CDR3 residues: CASSLEGSHYGYTF. The CDR3 nucleotides read TGTGCCAGCAGCTTGGAGGGTTCGCACTATGGCTACACCTTC. V gene TRBV5-6 combines with J gene TRBJ1-2; the D is unclear. The CDR3 has 14 amino acids. Trimming stripped 0 bases from V and 3 bases from J, with 9 bases between. Germline values: CDR1 SGHDT, CDR2 YYEEEE.